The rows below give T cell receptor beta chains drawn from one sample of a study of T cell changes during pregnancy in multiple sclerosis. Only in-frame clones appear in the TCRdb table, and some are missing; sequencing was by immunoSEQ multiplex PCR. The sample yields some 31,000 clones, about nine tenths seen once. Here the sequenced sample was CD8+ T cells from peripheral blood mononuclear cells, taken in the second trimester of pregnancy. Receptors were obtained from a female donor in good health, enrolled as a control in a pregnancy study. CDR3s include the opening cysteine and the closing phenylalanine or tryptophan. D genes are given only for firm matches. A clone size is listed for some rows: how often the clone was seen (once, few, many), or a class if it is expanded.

DNA: TGTGCCAGCCGGGGGGGTGGCTACACCTTC; CDR3: CASRGGGYTF; size: NA; D: NA; V: TRBV2; J: TRBJ1-2
DNA: TGTGCCAGCAGTTACGCGAGGGATGGGGGGTACGAGCAGTACTTC; CDR3: CASSYARDGGYEQYF; size: NA; D: NA; V: TRBV2; J: TRBJ2-7
DNA: TGTGCCAGCAGTCTTGAAACGACAGGGGCCCCCTACGGCTACACCTTC; CDR3: CASSLETTGAPYGYTF; size: NA; D: TRBD1; V: TRBV2; J: TRBJ1-2
DNA: TGTGCCAGCAGTGCGACTAGCGGGGGTTACAATGAGCAGTTCTTC; CDR3: CASSATSGGYNEQFF; size: NA; D: TRBD2; V: TRBV6-4; J: TRBJ2-1
DNA: TGTGCCAGTAGTGAACTATCTAACTATGGCTACACCTTC; CDR3: CASSELSNYGYTF; size: NA; D: NA; V: TRBV19; J: TRBJ1-2
DNA: TGTGCCAGTAGTAACCCGAGACGGGATAGCAATCAGCCCCAGCATTTT; CDR3: CASSNPRRDSNQPQHF; size: NA; D: NA; V: TRBV19; J: TRBJ1-5
DNA: TGTGCTAGTGGTTTGGAGGGGGCTCGGGACAATGAGCAGTTCTTC; CDR3: CASGLEGARDNEQFF; size: NA; D: TRBD1; V: TRBV12-5; J: TRBJ2-1
DNA: TGTGCCAGCAGCTTAGCCACCGAAGAGAGAGAGCAGTACTTC; CDR3: CASSLATEEREQYF; size: NA; D: NA; V: TRBV13; J: TRBJ2-7
DNA: TGTGCCTGGAGTCCCGGGACAGGGTCATACGAGCAGTACTTC; CDR3: CAWSPGTGSYEQYF; size: once; D: TRBD1; V: TRBV30; J: TRBJ2-7
DNA: TGTGCCACAGGACAGGGGGCGGGCTACGAGCAGTACTTC; CDR3: CATGQGAGYEQYF; size: once; D: TRBD1; V: TRBV19; J: TRBJ2-7
DNA: TGTGCCAGCAGCTTAGAGCTTCAGGGCCTTAGCTCCTATAATTCACCCCTCCACTTT; CDR3: CASSLELQGLSSYNSPLHF; size: once; D: NA; V: TRBV11-2; J: TRBJ1-6
DNA: TGTGCCAGCAGTGATAGATCTTGGGGACAGGGGGAAGCTTTCTTT; CDR3: CASSDRSWGQGEAFF; size: once; D: TRBD1; V: TRBV25-1; J: TRBJ1-1
DNA: TGTGCCAGCAGTAAACGGACTGATACCTACAATGAGCAGTTCTTC; CDR3: CASSKRTDTYNEQFF; size: NA; D: NA; V: TRBV6-6; J: TRBJ2-1
DNA: TGCGCCAGCAGCCAAACAGAATACAATGAGCAGTTCTTC; CDR3: CASSQTEYNEQFF; size: NA; D: NA; V: TRBV4-3; J: TRBJ2-1
DNA: TGTGCCAGCAGCGACGATAAGCGGGGGGACCCCAATGAGCAGTTCTTC; CDR3: CASSDDKRGDPNEQFF; size: NA; D: TRBD2; V: TRBV9; J: TRBJ2-1
DNA: TGTGCCAGCAGCCCACAACTTGGCGGGGCCGACATCACGGCCTACGAGCAGTACTTC; CDR3: CASSPQLGGADITAYEQYF; size: NA; D: NA; V: TRBV27; J: TRBJ2-7
DNA: TGTGCCAGCTCACCACGGGGGGAGGACTACAATGAGCAGTTCTTC; CDR3: CASSPRGEDYNEQFF; size: NA; D: NA; V: TRBV18; J: TRBJ2-1
DNA: TGCGCCAGCAGCACAGGACAGACAACTAATGAAAAACTGTTTTTT; CDR3: CASSTGQTTNEKLFF; size: NA; D: NA; V: TRBV5-1; J: TRBJ1-4
DNA: TGTGCCAGCGTATCACACCCCACAGATACGCAGTATTTT; CDR3: CASVSHPTDTQYF; size: NA; D: NA; V: TRBV11-1; J: TRBJ2-3
DNA: TGTGCCAGCAGCGTAGAGGCAGCGTCCTACGAGCAGTACTTC; CDR3: CASSVEAASYEQYF; size: NA; D: NA; V: TRBV9; J: TRBJ2-7
DNA: TGTGCCAGCAGCGCCCGGGACGGACTAACTGAAGCTTTCTTT; CDR3: CASSARDGLTEAFF; size: NA; D: NA; V: TRBV9; J: TRBJ1-1
DNA: TGCGCCAGCAGTCTAAGGTGGGGGCTAGCGGGGGGGCTAGCCAAAAACATTCAGTACTTC; CDR3: CASSLRWGLAGGLAKNIQYF; size: NA; D: TRBD2; V: TRBV4-3; J: TRBJ2-4
DNA: TGTGCCAGTAGAGGGACAGGGAGCTCCTACGAGCAGTACTTC; CDR3: CASRGTGSSYEQYF; size: NA; D: TRBD1; V: TRBV6-5; J: TRBJ2-7
DNA: TGCGCCAGCAGCCAGACAGGGTCGGAGATCACTGAAGCTTTCTTT; CDR3: CASSQTGSEITEAFF; size: NA; D: TRBD1; V: TRBV4-1; J: TRBJ1-1
DNA: TGTGCCAGCAGTTTACAGGTTGGTCAGCCCCAGCATTTT; CDR3: CASSLQVGQPQHF; size: once; D: NA; V: TRBV27; J: TRBJ1-5
DNA: TGTGCCAGCAGCTTGGGGGGAAGGGACACTGAAGCTTTCTTT; CDR3: CASSLGGRDTEAFF; size: NA; D: NA; V: TRBV7-3; J: TRBJ1-1
DNA: TGTGCCAGCAGTTTATACAGCGGGGGCTTCAATGAGCAGTTCTTC; CDR3: CASSLYSGGFNEQFF; size: NA; D: TRBD2; V: TRBV27; J: TRBJ2-1
DNA: TGTGCCAGCAGTGTAGGGACAGGGTCTTACGAGCAGTACTTC; CDR3: CASSVGTGSYEQYF; size: NA; D: TRBD1; V: TRBV25-1; J: TRBJ2-7
DNA: TGCGCCAGCAGCCAAGAAAAGGGGGTGTACACTGAAGCTTTCTTT; CDR3: CASSQEKGVYTEAFF; size: once; D: NA; V: TRBV4-3; J: TRBJ1-1
DNA: TGCGCCAGCAGCCAAGCCCCAGATTACGAGCAGTACTTC; CDR3: CASSQAPDYEQYF; size: NA; D: NA; V: TRBV4-1; J: TRBJ2-7
DNA: TGTGCCAGCAGCCCGGGACCGGCGGGGCAGCCCCAGCATTTT; CDR3: CASSPGPAGQPQHF; size: NA; D: NA; V: TRBV5-5; J: TRBJ1-5
DNA: TGTGCCAGCAGCGGTTCCGGGACAGGGGGTTTCTATGGCTACACCTTC; CDR3: CASSGSGTGGFYGYTF; size: NA; D: TRBD1; V: TRBV7-8; J: TRBJ1-2
DNA: TGTGCCAGCAGCCTCTTAAGCGGGGGCTACAATGAGCAGTTCTTC; CDR3: CASSLLSGGYNEQFF; size: NA; D: TRBD2; V: TRBV13; J: TRBJ2-1
DNA: TGTGCCTGGAGCCCCCGGGACAGCCTTGGCACCGGGGAGCTGTTTTTT; CDR3: CAWSPRDSLGTGELFF; size: NA; D: TRBD1; V: TRBV30; J: TRBJ2-2
DNA: TGTGCCAGCAGCCCGGGGACAGGGGAGGCCTATGGCTACACCTTC; CDR3: CASSPGTGEAYGYTF; size: NA; D: TRBD1; V: TRBV5-4; J: TRBJ1-2
DNA: TGTGCCAGCAGTTACGGTCAGGGGGGAGCTTTCTTT; CDR3: CASSYGQGGAFF; size: NA; D: TRBD1; V: TRBV6-5; J: TRBJ1-1
DNA: TGCGCCAGCAGCCACCTGGAGTCTGAAGCTTTCTTT; CDR3: CASSHLESEAFF; size: NA; D: NA; V: TRBV4-1; J: TRBJ1-1
DNA: TGTGCCAGCAGCCAAGGAGAGGGATTTAGCGGGGGGGCCGGGGAGCTGTTTTTT; CDR3: CASSQGEGFSGGAGELFF; size: NA; D: TRBD2; V: TRBV4-2; J: TRBJ2-2
DNA: TGTGCCAGCAGCTTACTAGGGGAGGGCTATGGCTACACCTTC; CDR3: CASSLLGEGYGYTF; size: NA; D: NA; V: TRBV7-9; J: TRBJ1-2
DNA: TGTGCCAGTACCCCTGTCTGGGGAGATTGGGGCTACACCTTC; CDR3: CASTPVWGDWGYTF; size: NA; D: NA; V: TRBV19; J: TRBJ1-2
DNA: TGTGCCAGCAGTTTATCGTCGGGACAACCCTACGAGCAGTACTTC; CDR3: CASSLSSGQPYEQYF; size: NA; D: NA; V: TRBV27; J: TRBJ2-7